Given below is one TCR beta chain in context. No antigen is known for it. Base-call qualities are not available, and no considerably larger clone is one nucleotide away. This sample is part of a study of T cell responses to AZD1222 COVID-19 vaccine (dated by TCRdb to about 2021). With regard to the full study: AZD1222 recipients given second doses at about 4 weeks or at about 12 weeks were pooled, since spike-specific TCR depth and breadth were not found to differ between the two schedules. Trial participants were enrolled by age into 18-55, 56-69 and 70-plus year subgroups, with roughly 150, 30 and 60 TCR-sequenced participants respectively. TCR sequencing covered 233 trial participants: around 210 given two doses of AZD1222 and 26 given two doses of MenACWY control vaccine. Study-wide conclusions, independent of this receptor: Most participants were white British and females outnumbered males, and the authors suggested that clonal diversity may have been underestimated. Nearly half of unique spike-specific TCRs reportedly recognized epitopes outside regions mutated in the B.1.351 and B.1.1.7 variants. Conclusions about previously exposed vaccinees are limited because only five to seven AZD1222 recipients were SARS-CoV-2 seropositive at baseline. Spike-specific TCR breadth and depth rose significantly after two AZD1222 doses compared with day 0 and with MenACWY recipients. Because no day 14 peak-response samples were available, repertoires were characterized only after the peak T cell response. CD4 TCRs associated with the vaccine covered the entire spike protein, and the dominant responses were in regions 160-218 and 743-854. In the small 56-69-year group, the increase in depth fell short of significance, most likely because of low power.

V is reduced by 6 bases and J by 2 bases, leaving a spacing of 3 bases between them. Based on the germline V gene (reference sequence), the CDR1 and CDR2 sequences are LNHNV and YYDKDF. The CDR3 runs 11 residues from the cysteine to the phenylalanine. The sequence is cut down to CDR3 DNA, 33 bases in frame from base 1. The CDR3 regions of human TCRbeta chains were subjected to immunosequencing. The study's processing was this. TCRs in the repertoires were matched against a reference library of SARS-CoV-2-specific TCRs that had been generated with the MIRA antigen-specificity platform. Breadth was defined as the fraction of unique TCRs that were SARS-CoV-2-associated. Depth was defined as the fraction of total T cells that were SARS-CoV-2-associated. Each spike-specific TCR was assigned to its reactive spike region and to a CD4 or CD8 class using the MIRA data. Log10-transformed breadth and depth values were compared by one-way ANOVA with Sidak's multiple comparisons tests. Drawn from immuneACCESS, this table holds only the in-frame rearrangements with V and J called that TCRdb kept. Clones are partly lost; checked studies trace under half to an unresolved V gene and leave the rest unexplained. That table supplies the V and J calls and clone size; D and trimming were determined from the DNA. The sample table records 130,000 or so clones; over 75% of these occur just once. The ten largest clonotypes hold about 7% of the sample.

This specimen's time point label, per the study, means: baseline before first vaccination. Vaccinee samples were obtained from the UK trials COV001 and COV002, which included a single-blind randomized controlled phase 2/3 trial of AZD1222 (ChAdOx1 nCoV-19) in healthy adults. For TCRbeta chain sequencing, PBMC samples from trial participants were taken at day 0 and at day 28 after the second dose. This sequence originates from an adult in good health. This receptor chain uses TRBV15 and TRBJ2-3, with the D gene too uncertain to name. The sample was peripheral blood, taken on day 0 of AZD1222 vaccination. Here the CDR3 is given as CATRTTDTQYF. The nucleotides read TGTGCCACCAGGACCACAGATACGCAGTATTTT.